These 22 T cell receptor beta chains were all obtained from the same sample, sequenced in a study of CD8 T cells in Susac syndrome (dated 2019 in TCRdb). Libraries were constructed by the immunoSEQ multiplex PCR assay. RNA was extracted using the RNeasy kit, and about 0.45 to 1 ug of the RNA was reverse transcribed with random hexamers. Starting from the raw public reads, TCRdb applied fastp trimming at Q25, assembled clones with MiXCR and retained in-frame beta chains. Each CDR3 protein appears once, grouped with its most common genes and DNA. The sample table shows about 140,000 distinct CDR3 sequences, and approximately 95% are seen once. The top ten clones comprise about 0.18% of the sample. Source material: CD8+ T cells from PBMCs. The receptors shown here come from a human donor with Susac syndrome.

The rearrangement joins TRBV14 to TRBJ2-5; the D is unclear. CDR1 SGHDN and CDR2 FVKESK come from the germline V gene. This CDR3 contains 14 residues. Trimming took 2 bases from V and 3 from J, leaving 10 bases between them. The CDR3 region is CASSQFRLKETQYF. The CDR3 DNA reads TGTGCCAGCAGCCAATTTAGATTAAAAGAGACCCAGTACTTC.

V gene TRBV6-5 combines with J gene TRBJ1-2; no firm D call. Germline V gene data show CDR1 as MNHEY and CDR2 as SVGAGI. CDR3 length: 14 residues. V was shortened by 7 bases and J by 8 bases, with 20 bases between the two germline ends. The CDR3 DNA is TGTGCCAGCACCTCCATTCTCGGTCGGAACGGCTACACCTTC. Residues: CASTSILGRNGYTF.

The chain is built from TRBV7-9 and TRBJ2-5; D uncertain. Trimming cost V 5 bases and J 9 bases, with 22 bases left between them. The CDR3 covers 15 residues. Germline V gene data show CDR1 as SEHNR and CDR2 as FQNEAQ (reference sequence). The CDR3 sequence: CASSPRLGLTEPQYF. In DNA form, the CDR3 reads TGTGCCAGCAGCCCGCGATTGGGGTTAACGGAACCCCAGTACTTC.

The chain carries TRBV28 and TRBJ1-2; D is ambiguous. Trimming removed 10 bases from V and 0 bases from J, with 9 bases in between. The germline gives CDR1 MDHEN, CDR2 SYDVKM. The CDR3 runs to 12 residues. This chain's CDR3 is CAIRPPNYGYTF. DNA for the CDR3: TGTGCCATCAGACCTCCTAACTATGGCTACACCTTC.

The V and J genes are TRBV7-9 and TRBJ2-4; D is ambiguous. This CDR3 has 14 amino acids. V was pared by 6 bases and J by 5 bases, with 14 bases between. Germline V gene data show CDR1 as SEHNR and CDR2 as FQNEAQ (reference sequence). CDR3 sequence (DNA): TGTGCCAGCAGTCCCACGTTGACCCAAAACATTCAGTACTTC. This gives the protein CASSPTLTQNIQYF.

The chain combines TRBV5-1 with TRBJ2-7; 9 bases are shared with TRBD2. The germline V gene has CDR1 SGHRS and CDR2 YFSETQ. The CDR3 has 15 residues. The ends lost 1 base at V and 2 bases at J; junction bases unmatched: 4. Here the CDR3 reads CASSLLLAGTYEQYF. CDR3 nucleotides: TGCGCCAGCAGCTTGCTCCTAGCGGGAACCTACGAGCAGTACTTC.

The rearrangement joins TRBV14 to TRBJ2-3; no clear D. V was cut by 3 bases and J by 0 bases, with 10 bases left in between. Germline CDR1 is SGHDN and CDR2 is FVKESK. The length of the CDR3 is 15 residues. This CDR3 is CASSHHQSSTDTQYF. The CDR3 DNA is TGTGCCAGCAGCCATCACCAATCTAGCACAGATACGCAGTATTTT.

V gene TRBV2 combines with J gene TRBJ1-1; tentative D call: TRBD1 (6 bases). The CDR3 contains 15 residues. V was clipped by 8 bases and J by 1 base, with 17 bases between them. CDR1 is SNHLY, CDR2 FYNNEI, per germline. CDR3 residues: CASGGDLGGNTEAFF. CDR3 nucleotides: TGTGCCAGCGGAGGGGACCTAGGGGGGAACACTGAAGCTTTCTTT.

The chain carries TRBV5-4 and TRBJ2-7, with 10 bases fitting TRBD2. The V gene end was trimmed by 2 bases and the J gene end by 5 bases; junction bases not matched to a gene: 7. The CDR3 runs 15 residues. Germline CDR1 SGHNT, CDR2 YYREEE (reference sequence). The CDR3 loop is CASSFASGSLNEQYF. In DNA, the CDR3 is TGTGCCAGCAGCTTCGCTAGCGGGAGTTTGAACGAGCAGTACTTC.

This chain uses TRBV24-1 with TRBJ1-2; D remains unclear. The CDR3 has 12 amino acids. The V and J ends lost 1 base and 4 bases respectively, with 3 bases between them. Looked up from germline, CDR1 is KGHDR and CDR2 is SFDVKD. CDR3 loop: CATSDFSYGYTF. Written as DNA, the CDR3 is TGTGCCACCAGTGATTTCAGCTATGGCTACACCTTC.

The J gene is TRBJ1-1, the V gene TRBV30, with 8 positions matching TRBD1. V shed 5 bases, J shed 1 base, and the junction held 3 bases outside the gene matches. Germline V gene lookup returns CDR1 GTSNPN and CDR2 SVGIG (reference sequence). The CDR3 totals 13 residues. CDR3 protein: CAWRTGWNTEAFF. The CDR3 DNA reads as TGTGCCTGGCGGACAGGGTGGAACACTGAAGCTTTCTTT.

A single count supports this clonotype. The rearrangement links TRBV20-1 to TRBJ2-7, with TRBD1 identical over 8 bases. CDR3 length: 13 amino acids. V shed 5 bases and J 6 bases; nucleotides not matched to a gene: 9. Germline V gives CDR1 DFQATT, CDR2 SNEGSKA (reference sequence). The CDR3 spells CSAHPGTGGEQYF. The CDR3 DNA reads TGCAGTGCTCACCCCGGGACAGGCGGCGAGCAGTACTTC.

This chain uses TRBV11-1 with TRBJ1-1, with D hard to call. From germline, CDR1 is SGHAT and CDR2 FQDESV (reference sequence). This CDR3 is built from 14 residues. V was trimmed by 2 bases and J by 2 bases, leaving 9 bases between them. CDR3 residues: CASSLSWENTEAFF. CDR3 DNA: TGTGCCAGCAGCTTATCTTGGGAAAACACTGAAGCTTTCTTT.

In nucleotides, the CDR3 is TGCAGTGCGAGACGAAAGTACACCCTCGCAGATGAGCAGTTCTTC. It translates to CSARRKYTLADEQFF. The chain uses TRBV20-1 and TRBJ2-1; unclear D gene. Trimming removed 6 bases from V and 8 bases from J, with 23 bases in between. The CDR3 is 15 amino acids. Germline CDR1 is DFQATT and CDR2 is SNEGSKA (reference sequence).

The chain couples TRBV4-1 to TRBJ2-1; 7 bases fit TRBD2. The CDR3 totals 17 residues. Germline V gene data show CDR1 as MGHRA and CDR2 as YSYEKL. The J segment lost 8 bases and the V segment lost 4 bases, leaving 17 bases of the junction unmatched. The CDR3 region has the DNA TGCGCCAGCAGCCCCATCGCCAGGGCGGGAGTGCTGTATGAGCAGTTCTTC. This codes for CASSPIARAGVLYEQFF.

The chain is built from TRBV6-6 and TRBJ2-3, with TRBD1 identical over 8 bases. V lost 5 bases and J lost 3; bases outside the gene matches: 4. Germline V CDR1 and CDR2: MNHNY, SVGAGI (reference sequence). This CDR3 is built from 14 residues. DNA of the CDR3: TGTGCCAGCAGTAACGGACAGGGAACAGATACGCAGTATTTT. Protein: CASSNGQGTDTQYF.

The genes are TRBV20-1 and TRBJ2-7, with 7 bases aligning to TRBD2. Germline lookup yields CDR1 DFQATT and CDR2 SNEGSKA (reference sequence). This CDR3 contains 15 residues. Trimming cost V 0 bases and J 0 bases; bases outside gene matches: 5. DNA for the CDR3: TGCAGTGCTAGAGAGGGGGAGCGGGGCTCCTACGAGCAGTACTTC. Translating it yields CSAREGERGSYEQYF.

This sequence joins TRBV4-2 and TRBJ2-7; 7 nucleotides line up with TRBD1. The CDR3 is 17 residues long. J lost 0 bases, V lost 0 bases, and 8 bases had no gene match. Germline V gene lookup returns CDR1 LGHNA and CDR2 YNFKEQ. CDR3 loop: CASSQDPTGVSSYEQYF. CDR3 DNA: TGTGCCAGCAGCCAAGATCCTACAGGGGTGAGCTCCTACGAGCAGTACTTC.

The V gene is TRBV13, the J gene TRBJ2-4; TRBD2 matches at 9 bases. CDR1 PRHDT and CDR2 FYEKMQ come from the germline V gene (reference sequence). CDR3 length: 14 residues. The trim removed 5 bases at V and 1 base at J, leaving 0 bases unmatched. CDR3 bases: TGTGCCAGCAGCAGCGGGGGGGCCAAAAACATTCAGTACTTC. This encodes CASSSGGAKNIQYF.

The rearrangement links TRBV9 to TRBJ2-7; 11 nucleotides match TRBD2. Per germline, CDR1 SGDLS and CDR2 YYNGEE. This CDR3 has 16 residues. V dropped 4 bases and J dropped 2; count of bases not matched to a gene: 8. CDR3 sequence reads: CASSLGLAGVPYEQYF. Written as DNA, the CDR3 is TGTGCCAGCAGCCTTGGACTAGCGGGCGTCCCCTACGAGCAGTACTTC.

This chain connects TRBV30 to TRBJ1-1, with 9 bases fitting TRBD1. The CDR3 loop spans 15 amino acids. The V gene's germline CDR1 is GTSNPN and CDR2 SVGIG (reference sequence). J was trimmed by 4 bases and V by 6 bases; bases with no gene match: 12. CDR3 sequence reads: CACLGQGKRSTEAFF. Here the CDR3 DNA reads TGTGCCTGTCTGGGACAGGGTAAGAGAAGCACTGAAGCTTTCTTT.

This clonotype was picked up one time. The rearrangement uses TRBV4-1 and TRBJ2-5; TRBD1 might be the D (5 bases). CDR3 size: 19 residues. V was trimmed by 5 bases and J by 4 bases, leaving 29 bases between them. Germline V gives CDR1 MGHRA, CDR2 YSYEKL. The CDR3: CASSATIGQMPPALETQYF. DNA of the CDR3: TGCGCCAGCAGCGCAACGATTGGACAAATGCCCCCGGCGTTAGAGACCCAGTACTTC.